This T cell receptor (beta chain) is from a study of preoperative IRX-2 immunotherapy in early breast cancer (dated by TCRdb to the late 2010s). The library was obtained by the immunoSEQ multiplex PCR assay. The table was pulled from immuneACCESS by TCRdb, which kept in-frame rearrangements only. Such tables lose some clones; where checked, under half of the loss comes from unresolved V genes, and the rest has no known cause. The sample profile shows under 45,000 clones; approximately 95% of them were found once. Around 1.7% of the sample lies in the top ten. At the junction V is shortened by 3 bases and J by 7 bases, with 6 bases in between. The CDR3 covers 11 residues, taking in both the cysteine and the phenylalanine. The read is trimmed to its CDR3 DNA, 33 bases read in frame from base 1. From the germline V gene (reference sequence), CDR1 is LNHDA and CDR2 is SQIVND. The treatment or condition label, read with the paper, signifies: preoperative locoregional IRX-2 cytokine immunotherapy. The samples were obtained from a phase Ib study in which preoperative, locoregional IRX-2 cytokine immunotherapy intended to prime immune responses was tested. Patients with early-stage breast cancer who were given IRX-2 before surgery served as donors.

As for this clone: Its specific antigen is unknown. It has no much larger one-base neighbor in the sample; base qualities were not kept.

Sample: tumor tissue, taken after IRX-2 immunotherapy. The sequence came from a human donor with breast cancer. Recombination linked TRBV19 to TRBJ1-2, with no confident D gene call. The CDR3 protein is CASSIGAGYTF. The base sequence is TGTGCCAGTAGTATCGGTGCTGGCTACACCTTC.